The following is a TCR beta chain sequence with its context. The data belong to a study of blood T cell repertoires in COVID-19. About the research overall: From the United States, Italy and Spain came samples of acute and convalescent COVID-19.

Clinical histories supplied by participants themselves formed the basis of cohort assignment. Each recovered donor of Cohort 3 presented with two negative PCRs, clearance, or symptom resolution. Under the authors' procedure: Estimation of nucleated cell counts was performed using reference gene primer amplification. Clones were sequenced by immunoSEQ multiplex PCR, and TCRdb holds only the in-frame ones, with some missing. V, J and clone size were drawn from that table, and D and trimming were deduced from the DNA. This table has fewer than 400,000 clones, about 90% appearing once. The CDR3 has 17 amino acids. Looked up from germline, CDR1 is SGHVS and CDR2 is FQNEAQ. Germline trimming cut 4 bases from V and 0 bases from J; bases unmatched to any gene: 7.

This sequence originates from a woman younger than 45 who had recovered from COVID-19. Sequencing was performed on PBMCs or T cells enriched from blood (not recorded which). V usage is TRBV7-8 and J usage is TRBJ2-2, with 8 bases fitting TRBD2. CDR3 region: CASSSPRGGPNTGELFF. The CDR3 region has the DNA TGTGCCAGCAGCTCTCCCCGCGGGGGGCCGAACACCGGGGAGCTGTTTTTT. Variable domain in full (rest from reference TRBV7-8 and TRBJ2-2): GAGVSQSPRYKVAKRGQDVALRCDPISGHVSLFWYQQALGQGPEFLTYFQNEAQLDKSGLPSDRFFAERPEGSVSTLKIQRTQQEDSAVYLCASSSPRGGPNTGELFFGEGSRLTVL.